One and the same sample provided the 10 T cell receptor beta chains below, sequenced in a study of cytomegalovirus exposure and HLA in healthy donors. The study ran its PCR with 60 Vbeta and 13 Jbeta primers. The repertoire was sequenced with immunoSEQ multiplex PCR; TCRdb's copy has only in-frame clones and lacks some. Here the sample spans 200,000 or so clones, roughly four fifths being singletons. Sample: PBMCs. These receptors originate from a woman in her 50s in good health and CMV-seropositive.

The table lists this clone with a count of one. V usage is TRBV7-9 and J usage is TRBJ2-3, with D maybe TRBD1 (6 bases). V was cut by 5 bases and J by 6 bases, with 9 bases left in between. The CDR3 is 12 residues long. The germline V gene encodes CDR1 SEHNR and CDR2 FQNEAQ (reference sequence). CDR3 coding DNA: TGTGCCAGCAGCCGGGACATGGATACGCAGTATTTT. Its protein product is CASSRDMDTQYF.

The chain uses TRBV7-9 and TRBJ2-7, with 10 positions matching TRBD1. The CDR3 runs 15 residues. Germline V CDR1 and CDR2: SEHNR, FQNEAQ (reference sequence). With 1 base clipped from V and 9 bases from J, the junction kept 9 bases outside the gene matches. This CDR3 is CASSLGQGAIWSQYF. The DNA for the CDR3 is TGTGCCAGCAGCTTAGGACAGGGGGCGATTTGGTCGCAGTACTTC.

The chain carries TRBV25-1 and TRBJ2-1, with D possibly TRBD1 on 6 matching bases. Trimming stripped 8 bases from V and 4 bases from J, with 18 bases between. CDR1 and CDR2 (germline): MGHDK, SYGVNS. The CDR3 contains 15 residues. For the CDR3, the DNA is TGTGCCAGCTTGAAAGGGGGTGTCCCTTACAATGAGCAGTTCTTC. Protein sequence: CASLKGGVPYNEQFF. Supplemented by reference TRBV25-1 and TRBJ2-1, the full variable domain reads EADIYQTPRYLVIGTGKKITLECSQTMGHDKMYWYQQDPGMELHLIHYSYGVNSTEKGDLSSESTVSRIRTEHFPLTLESARPSHTSQYLCASLKGGVPYNEQFFGPGTRLTVL.

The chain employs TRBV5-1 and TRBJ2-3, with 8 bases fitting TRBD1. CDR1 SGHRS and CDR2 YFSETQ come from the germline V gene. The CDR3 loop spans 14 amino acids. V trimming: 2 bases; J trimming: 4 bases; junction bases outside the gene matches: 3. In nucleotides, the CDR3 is TGCGCCAGCAGCTTAGGGACAGGCCCAGATACGCAGTATTTT. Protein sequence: CASSLGTGPDTQYF.

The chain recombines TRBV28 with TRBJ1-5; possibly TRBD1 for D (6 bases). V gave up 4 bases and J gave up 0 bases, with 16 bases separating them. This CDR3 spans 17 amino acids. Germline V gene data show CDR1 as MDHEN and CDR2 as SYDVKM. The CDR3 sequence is CASSWAGASDSNQPQHF. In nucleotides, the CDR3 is TGTGCCAGCAGTTGGGCAGGGGCCTCCGATAGCAATCAGCCCCAGCATTTT.

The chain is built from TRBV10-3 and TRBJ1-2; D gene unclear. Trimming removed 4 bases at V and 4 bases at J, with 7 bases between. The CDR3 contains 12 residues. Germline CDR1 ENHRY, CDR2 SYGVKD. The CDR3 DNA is TGTGCCATCAGTGTTGAGGGCTATGGCTACACCTTC. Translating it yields CAISVEGYGYTF.

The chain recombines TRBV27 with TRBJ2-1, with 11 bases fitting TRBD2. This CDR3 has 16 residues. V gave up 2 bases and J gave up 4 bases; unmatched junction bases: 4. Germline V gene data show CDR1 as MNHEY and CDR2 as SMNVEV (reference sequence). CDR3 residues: CASSLQGLAVYNEQFF. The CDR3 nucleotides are TGTGCCAGCAGTTTACAGGGACTAGCGGTTTACAATGAGCAGTTCTTC.

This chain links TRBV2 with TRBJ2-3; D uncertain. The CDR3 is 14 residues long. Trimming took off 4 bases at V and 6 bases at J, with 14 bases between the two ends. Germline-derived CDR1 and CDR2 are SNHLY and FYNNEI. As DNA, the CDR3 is TGTGCCAGCAGTGGTCAAGCGAGAAGGGATACGCAGTATTTT. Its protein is CASSGQARRDTQYF.

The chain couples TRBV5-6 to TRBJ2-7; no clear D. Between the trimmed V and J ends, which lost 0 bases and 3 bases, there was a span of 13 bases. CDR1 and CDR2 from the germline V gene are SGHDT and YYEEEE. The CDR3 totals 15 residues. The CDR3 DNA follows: TGTGCCAGCAGCTTGGACTACACCTCCAGCTACGAGCAGTACTTC. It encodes CASSLDYTSSYEQYF.

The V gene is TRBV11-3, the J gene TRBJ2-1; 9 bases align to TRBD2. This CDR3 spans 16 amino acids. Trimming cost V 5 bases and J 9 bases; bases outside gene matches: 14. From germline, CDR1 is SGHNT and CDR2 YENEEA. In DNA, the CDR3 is TGTGCCAGCAGCCACCGTGCGGGAGGGCCTGTGGGTGAGCAGTTCTTC. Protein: CASSHRAGGPVGEQFF.